This T cell receptor (beta chain) was found in a study of blood T cells in healthy people across ages. Only a few counts were recorded for this clonotype. The study drew donors from healthy Caucasian individuals in Russia aged 6 to 90. Around 9.4 milliliters was the volume of peripheral blood drawn from each donor. It was with a sample-barcoded 5' primer and a J-beta primer mix that a second PCR of about 6 to 12 cycles was run. Via MiXCR, TCRdb re-called the 5' RACE reads, giving one row per CDR3 protein. The repertoire has about 510,000 distinct CDR3 sequences, about 27% of them found once; the top ten carry about 3.3%. This CDR3 has 14 amino acids. The germline CDR1 and CDR2 sequences are SGHTA and FQGNSA. This sample was also put to use in a study of T cells of mothers and their children.

The V call is TRBV7-2, the J call TRBJ2-1, with 9 bases identical to TRBD2. The J call is doubtful: the DNA matches TRBJ2-7 better. The sequencing sample was made of blood. This receptor was taken from a boy aged 2-9 years in good health. The CDR3 protein is CASSFGSGGHEQYF. CDR3 DNA sequence: TGTGCCAGCAGCTTCGGTAGCGGGGGCCACGAGCAGTACTTC.